This TCR beta chain was documented in a study of cytomegalovirus exposure and HLA in healthy donors. At the level of the study: Earlier, about 179 million T cells were analyzed, and about 120 million unique TCR beta sequences were found among them.

Concerning this clone: As yet, its antigen is unknown.

The V and J ends lost 5 bases and 6 bases, in that order; junction bases with no gene match: 13. CDR1 MDHEN and CDR2 SYDVKM come from the germline V gene. This CDR3 is 17 amino acids long. The PCR employed 60 Vbeta primers together with 13 Jbeta primers. The assay was immunoSEQ multiplex PCR, and TCRdb's table has in-frame clones only and misses some. The sample holds some 170,000 clones, 82% seen once. Study-level results: A missense DCLRE1C variant was associated with V- and J-gene trimming of TCR beta chains in a later analysis, and an independent cohort replicated the association. Data from an earlier analysis indicated that most TCR beta V segments were productive either about 87% or about 30% of the time. The study had only CMV serostatus as immune exposure information.

The sample comprised PBMCs. The clonotype comes from a girl aged 5-17 years in good health and CMV-seropositive. The chain employs TRBV28 and TRBJ2-2; 9 bases agree with TRBD2. Here the CDR3 DNA reads TGTGCCAGCAGTGTTGGCCCGGGGCGGGAGGGGGCCGGGGAGCTGTTTTTT. Translation: CASSVGPGREGAGELFF.